The 20 T cell receptor beta chains below all came from one sample that was sequenced in a study of cytomegalovirus exposure and HLA in healthy donors. 60 Vbeta and 13 Jbeta primers were used in PCR. Produced via immunoSEQ multiplex PCR; TCRdb's table is partial and in-frame only. The data show 200,000 or so clones, and the top ten clones hold roughly 0.7%. Specimen: PBMCs. Receptor source: a boy aged 5-17 years in good health and CMV-seronegative.

The rearrangement joins TRBV7-8 to TRBJ2-6; 8 bases map to TRBD2. CDR3 length: 22 amino acids. Germline V CDR1 and CDR2: SGHVS, FQNEAQ. With V trimmed by 6 bases and J by 1 base, 23 bases remained unmatched. CDR3 bases: TGTGCCAGCAGATTTAAGGGGCCACGGACTAGCAGAAATGGTTCTGGGGCCAACGTCCTGACTTTC. Residues: CASRFKGPRTSRNGSGANVLTF.

The chain links TRBV5-1 to TRBJ2-7; tentative D call: TRBD1 (6 bases). The CDR3 totals 13 residues. V lost 1 base to trimming and J lost 5 bases, with 10 bases between them. In germline, CDR1 is SGHRS, CDR2 YFSETQ. The CDR3, as DNA: TGCGCCAGCAGCTTGCTCCGGGACAACGAGCAGTACTTC. It translates to CASSLLRDNEQYF.

V usage is TRBV9 and J usage is TRBJ2-1; TRBD2 aligns across 7 bases. The CDR3 is made up of 18 amino acids. The germline gives CDR1 SGDLS, CDR2 YYNGEE. The V segment lost 3 bases and the J segment 0 bases; nucleotides outside the gene matches: 12. CDR3 amino acids: CASSAGTTEVASYNEQFF. Written as DNA, the CDR3 is TGTGCCAGCAGCGCCGGGACTACTGAGGTCGCCTCCTACAATGAGCAGTTCTTC.

The V call is TRBV2, the J call TRBJ1-2, with 7 bases lining up with TRBD1. V trimming: 3 bases; J trimming: 7 bases; junction bases outside the gene matches: 8. CDR3 size: 14 residues. CDR1 and CDR2 from the germline V gene are SNHLY and FYNNEI. The CDR3 DNA reads TGTGCCAGCAGTGAGGAACAGGGGATGGGTGGCTACACCTTC. The encoded protein is CASSEEQGMGGYTF.

The gene calls are TRBV4-1 and TRBJ2-2; D ambiguous. The CDR3 sequence is 16 residues long. V was pared by 4 bases and J by 3 bases, with 15 bases between. The germline V gene encodes CDR1 MGHRA and CDR2 YSYEKL. The CDR3, as DNA: TGCGCCAGCAGCCTACCTGATCGGTCGTACACCGGGGAGCTGTTTTTT. As protein: CASSLPDRSYTGELFF.

In DNA form, the CDR3 reads TGTGCCAGCAGCCTAGGGACAGACCCCACCGGGGAGCTGTTTTTT. This sequence encodes CASSLGTDPTGELFF. This rearrangement joins TRBV9 to TRBJ2-2, with 7 nucleotides matching TRBD1. Germline lookup yields CDR1 SGDLS and CDR2 YYNGEE. The CDR3 is made up of 15 amino acids. J was trimmed by 4 bases and V by 4 bases; bases with no gene match: 7.

The chain uses TRBV30 and TRBJ1-4; D is perhaps TRBD1 (5 bases). Between the trimmed V and J ends, which lost 2 bases and 14 bases, there was a span of 27 bases. CDR1 is GTSNPN, CDR2 SVGIG, per germline (reference sequence). CDR3 length: 16 amino acids. This chain's CDR3 is CAWSRKSGRGRGELFF. DNA of the CDR3: TGTGCCTGGAGTCGGAAGTCTGGTAGGGGTCGTGGCGAGCTGTTTTTT.

The genes are TRBV5-4 and TRBJ2-7; the D gene is possibly TRBD1 (6 bases). The CDR3 has 13 amino acids. Trimming shortened V by 2 bases and J by 5 bases, and 11 bases separated the two germline ends. Germline lookup yields CDR1 SGHNT and CDR2 YYREEE (reference sequence). The CDR3 loop is CASSFKGDDEQYF. CDR3 in DNA: TGTGCCAGCAGCTTTAAGGGGGACGACGAGCAGTACTTC.

The CDR3 protein is CASSAYGTGGSTGELFF. CDR3 DNA sequence: TGTGCCAGCAGCGCCTACGGGACAGGGGGCTCCACCGGGGAGCTGTTTTTT. The chain joins TRBV9 to TRBJ2-2, with 12 bases matching TRBD1. CDR3 length equals 17 residues. Per germline, CDR1 SGDLS and CDR2 YYNGEE. Unmatched junction bases numbered 7, after V lost 3 bases and J lost 4 bases.

This chain uses TRBV7-2 with TRBJ1-1; TRBD1 matches at 9 bases. V shed 6 bases, J shed 2 bases, and the junction held 13 bases outside the gene matches. CDR1 and CDR2 (germline): SGHTA, FQGNSA. The CDR3 extends over 17 amino acids. The CDR3 DNA reads TGTGCCAGCAGACTAAGGACAGGGGTTATCTTAAACACTGAAGCTTTCTTT. This translates into CASRLRTGVILNTEAFF.

The rearrangement links TRBV30 to TRBJ1-2; tentative D call: TRBD1 (5 bases). Trimming removed 5 bases at V and 7 bases at J, with 5 bases between. Looked up from germline, CDR1 is GTSNPN and CDR2 is SVGIG (reference sequence). The CDR3 is 9 residues long. DNA for the CDR3: TGTGCCTGGGGGGCTGGCTACACCTTC. As protein: CAWGAGYTF. The variable domain in full, with the rest retrieved from reference TRBV30 and TRBJ1-2, is SQTIHQWPATLVQPVGSPLSLECTVEGTSNPNLYWYRQAAGRGLQLLFYSVGIGQISSEVPQNLSASRPQDRQFILSSKKLLLSDSGFYLCAWGAGYTFGSGTRLTVV.

The chain recombines TRBV11-2 with TRBJ2-7; weak D call: TRBD2 (6 bases). Trimming removed 5 bases from V and 2 bases from J, with 16 bases in between. Germline V gives CDR1 SGHAT, CDR2 FQNNGV. The CDR3 spans 15 residues. The CDR3 protein is CASSALRGTTYEQYF. Here the CDR3 DNA reads TGTGCCAGCAGCGCGCTACGGGGGACGACCTACGAGCAGTACTTC.

The CDR3 bases are TGTGCCAGCTCAGAAGGACAGGGGGCGACGGAAGGCTACACCTTC. Translated: CASSEGQGATEGYTF. The V call is TRBV18, the J call TRBJ1-2; TRBD1 matches at 11 bases. CDR1 KGHSH and CDR2 LQKENI come from the germline V gene. The CDR3 runs 15 residues. Unmatched junction bases numbered 10, after V lost 5 bases and J lost 8 bases.

CDR3 loop: CASSLGRGNTEAFF. The CDR3 coding sequence is TGTGCCAGCTCACTGGGCCGGGGAAACACTGAAGCTTTCTTT. The chain joins TRBV18 to TRBJ1-1; D unresolved. The V and J ends lost 4 bases and 2 bases respectively, with 11 bases between them. The CDR3 is 14 residues long. Germline V gene data show CDR1 as KGHSH and CDR2 as LQKENI.

The rearrangement uses TRBV7-2 and TRBJ2-1; 7 bases fit TRBD1. V trimming: 3 bases; J trimming: 5 bases; junction bases outside the gene matches: 1. Per germline, CDR1 SGHTA and CDR2 FQGNSA. CDR3 length: 13 amino acids. The chain's CDR3 is CASSFDRDNEQFF. DNA for the CDR3: TGTGCCAGCAGCTTCGACAGGGACAATGAGCAGTTCTTC.

This chain uses TRBV19 with TRBJ1-5; 10 bases agree with TRBD1. This CDR3 is built from 17 residues. The germline V gene has CDR1 LNHDA and CDR2 SQIVND (reference sequence). The V and J ends lost 5 bases and 2 bases, in that order; junction bases with no gene match: 9. The CDR3 loop is CASSQPPGQGRNQPQHF. The CDR3 coding sequence is TGTGCCAGTAGTCAGCCACCGGGACAGGGGCGCAATCAGCCCCAGCATTTT.

V gene TRBV19 combines with J gene TRBJ2-2; TRBD2 aligns across 7 bases. The CDR3 sequence is 15 residues long. Germline CDR1 LNHDA, CDR2 SQIVND (reference sequence). V shed 1 base, J shed 10 bases, and the junction held 9 bases outside the gene matches. CDR3 amino acids: CASSIGSGDWKELFF. The CDR3 nucleotides read TGTGCCAGTAGTATAGGGAGCGGGGATTGGAAGGAGCTGTTTTTT. The full variable domain, rest sourced from reference TRBV19 and TRBJ2-2, is DGGITQSPKYLFRKEGQNVTLSCEQNLNHDAMYWYRQDPGQGLRLIYYSQIVNDFQKGDIAEGYSVSREKKESFPLTVTSAQKNPTAFYLCASSIGSGDWKELFFGEGSRLTVL.

The rearrangement links TRBV29-1 to TRBJ2-1, with 7 bases aligning to TRBD1. Trimming cost V 5 bases and J 6 bases; bases outside gene matches: 4. The CDR3 spans 12 residues. Germline V lookup: CDR1 SQVTM, CDR2 ANQGSEA. CDR3 DNA: TGCAGCGTTCCCACAGGGGCCAATGAGCAGTTCTTC. Translating gives CSVPTGANEQFF.

This chain connects TRBV5-1 to TRBJ2-7, with 8 nucleotides matching TRBD2. CDR3 length: 15 amino acids. CDR1 is SGHRS and CDR2 is YFSETQ in the germline V gene. Trimming took 4 bases from V and 4 from J; bases not matched to a gene: 10. The CDR3 sequence: CASSTHPGLEYEQYF. The CDR3, as DNA: TGCGCCAGCAGCACCCACCCGGGACTAGAGTACGAGCAGTACTTC.

The chain recombines TRBV5-1 with TRBJ1-2, with 7 positions matching TRBD1. Germline lookup yields CDR1 SGHRS and CDR2 YFSETQ. V was pared by 4 bases and J by 4 bases, with 7 bases of the junction left unmatched. The CDR3 is made up of 14 amino acids. CDR3 loop: CASSITGDSYGYTF. The CDR3 DNA sequence: TGCGCCAGCAGCATTACAGGGGACAGCTATGGCTACACCTTC.